What follows is one T cell receptor (beta chain) and its context. The antigen remains unidentified. These data belong to a study of post-analysis software for immune sequencing data. For the study at large: The disease courses spanned relapsing-remitting, secondary progressive and progressive-relapsing forms of multiple sclerosis. Study-wide results and limits: Multiple sclerosis patients had significantly lower normalized Chao1 diversity than controls. About 5 TRBV segments were significantly more frequent in patients than in controls. TRBV5-6, TRBV5-1 and TRBV20-1 were among these segments. Batch-mates among the samples co-clustered strongly by F measure.

Germline V lookup: CDR1 SGHRS, CDR2 YFSETQ. The CDR3 length is 15 residues. The V end was cut by 0 bases, the J end by 0 bases, with 10 bases between. Sequencing libraries made from TCR beta cDNA carried unique molecular identifiers. cDNA molecules numbering roughly 0.5 million came from roughly 1.1 to 9.2 million T cells. TCRdb reprocessed the PCR reads with MiXCR, giving one entry per CDR3 protein. The repertoire holds about 680,000 distinct CDR3 sequences, 55% to 60% seen once, with roughly 10% in the top ten. The sequenced material came from blood. The chain links TRBV5-1 to TRBJ2-7; D gene uncertain. This sequence originates from a girl aged 2 to 9 with multiple sclerosis. For the CDR3, the DNA is TGCGCCAGCAGCTTGGAAGTTACGAACTCCTACGAGCAGTACTTC. Translating it yields CASSLEVTNSYEQYF.